A single sample is the source of the 21 T cell receptor beta chains below, sequenced in a study of T cell repertoires in cytomegalovirus infection. TCRdb processed the reads anew with MiXCR; each CDR3 protein has one entry. The data hold 400,000 to 550,000 distinct CDR3 sequences, with 10% to 12% observed a single time. Sequencing was performed on PBMCs. The receptors originated from a human donor in good health (CMV status not recorded). Some clones in this sample may be carry-over from other donors' samples.

This sequence joins TRBV12-3 or TRBV12-4 and TRBJ1-3; weak D call: TRBD1 (6 bases). The CDR3 spans 16 residues. V was shortened by 8 bases and J by 4 bases, with 21 bases between the two germline ends. CDR3 sequence (DNA): TGTGCCAGCGCCCCCGGGGGCAGGGTGAACGGAAACACCATATATTTT. Amino acid sequence: CASAPGGRVNGNTIYF.

This clonotype occurred many times. CDR3 DNA sequence: TGTGCCAGCAGCCTCCAAGCCGGGACTAGTGGGGAGACCCAGTACTTC. Protein product: CASSLQAGTSGETQYF. The V and J genes are TRBV7-3 and TRBJ2-5; 8 positions agree with TRBD2. From germline, CDR1 is SGHTA and CDR2 FQGTGA. J was trimmed by 5 bases and V by 5 bases; bases with no gene match: 13. CDR3 length equals 16 residues. Full variable domain (rest looked up from reference TRBV7-3 and TRBJ2-5): GAGVSQTPSNKVTEKGKYVELRCDPISGHTALYWYRQSLGQGPEFLIYFQGTGAADDSGLPNDRFFAVRPEGSVSTLKIQRTERGDSAVYLCASSLQAGTSGETQYFGPGTRLLVL.

This clonotype has only a few counts. V gene TRBV4-1 combines with J gene TRBJ2-1; the match to TRBD2 covers 9 bases. CDR3 length: 16 residues. Trimming at V came to 4 bases and at J to 2 bases, leaving 6 bases not matched to a gene. Germline CDR1 MGHRA, CDR2 YSYEKL. CDR3 amino acids: CASSPGLASTYNEQFF. The CDR3 region has the DNA TGCGCCAGCAGCCCTGGACTAGCGTCAACCTACAATGAGCAGTTCTTC.

This clonotype has a handful of counts. The V and J genes are TRBV18 and TRBJ1-5; D remains ambiguous. Germline CDR1 KGHSH, CDR2 LQKENI. The CDR3 has 14 residues. V was clipped by 1 base and J by 7 bases, with 11 bases between them. CDR3 amino acids: CASSPLASEQPQHF. DNA for the CDR3: TGTGCCAGCTCACCACTGGCCAGCGAGCAGCCCCAGCATTTT.

This clonotype has just a few counts. The chain carries TRBV29-1 and TRBJ2-7, with TRBD2 matching 7 bases. Germline assignment: CDR1 SQVTM and CDR2 ANQGSEA. This CDR3 is built from 13 residues. J gave up 2 bases and V 3 bases, and 4 bases lay outside the gene matches. This CDR3 reads CSVEYSGAYEQYF. In nucleotides, the CDR3 is TGCAGCGTTGAGTACAGCGGGGCCTACGAGCAGTACTTC.

There are a few counts of this clonotype. The chain joins TRBV9 to TRBJ2-3; TRBD2 matches at 10 bases. CDR3 length equals 16 residues. V dropped 2 bases and J dropped 6; count of bases not matched to a gene: 9. Germline assignment: CDR1 SGDLS and CDR2 YYNGEE. For the CDR3, the DNA is TGTGCCAGCAGCGTTCTGGGCAATAGCGGGGGGGATACGCAGTATTTT. The encoded protein is CASSVLGNSGGDTQYF.

This clonotype showed up many times. The chain has TRBV7-9 and TRBJ2-3; 7 bases fit TRBD1. The germline CDR1 and CDR2 sequences are SEHNR and FQNEAQ (reference sequence). The CDR3 spans 17 residues. The trim removed 3 bases at V and 2 bases at J, leaving 11 bases unmatched. The DNA of the CDR3 is TGTGCCAGCAGCTTTGTTCCTCCGGGACAGCCCACAGATACGCAGTATTTT. Its protein product is CASSFVPPGQPTDTQYF.

This clonotype was recorded at least ten times. This chain connects TRBV7-8 to TRBJ2-1; D is ambiguous. Trimming left V 1 base short and J 7 bases short, with 8 bases between. The V gene's germline CDR1 is SGHVS and CDR2 FQNEAQ. This CDR3 has 13 amino acids. CDR3 region: CASSLDRQNEQFF. The CDR3 DNA sequence: TGTGCCAGCAGCTTAGATCGCCAAAATGAGCAGTTCTTC.

This clonotype has ten or more counts. The CDR3 region is CASSLSSSTTNEKLFF. CDR3 sequence (DNA): TGTGCCAGCAGTTTATCTTCATCGACAACTAATGAAAAACTGTTTTTT. This rearrangement joins TRBV7-2 to TRBJ1-4; D is uncertain. CDR1 is SGHTA, CDR2 FQGNSA, per germline. This CDR3 region has 16 residues. The germline V and J ends were trimmed by 6 bases and 0 bases, with 14 bases remaining between them.

This clonotype occurred many times. The rearrangement links TRBV19 to TRBJ2-2; D not resolved. Trimming removed 7 bases from V and 1 base from J, with 10 bases in between. The germline CDR1 and CDR2 sequences are LNHDA and SQIVND (reference sequence). The CDR3 contains 14 residues. The CDR3 nucleotides read TGTGCCAGTACCGACTCAGGGAACACCGGGGAGCTGTTTTTT. This codes for CASTDSGNTGELFF.

This clonotype was recorded at least ten times. The V gene is TRBV24-1, the J gene TRBJ2-5; TRBD2 agrees at 14 bases. The germline V gene encodes CDR1 KGHDR and CDR2 SFDVKD. The V gene end was trimmed by 2 bases and the J gene end by 5 bases; junction bases not matched to a gene: 3. The CDR3 extends over 16 amino acids. CDR3 amino acids: CATSDSGLAGGETQYF. The CDR3 coding sequence is TGTGCCACCAGTGATTCCGGACTAGCGGGGGGTGAGACCCAGTACTTC.

This clonotype was recorded many times. This chain uses TRBV12-3 or TRBV12-4 with TRBJ2-7; 7 nucleotides line up with TRBD1. With V trimmed by 1 base and J by 7 bases, 7 bases remained unmatched. This CDR3 is 14 amino acids long. CDR3 DNA sequence: TGTGCCAGCAGTTTAGGGAGGACAGGCGCAGAGCAGTACTTC. Residues: CASSLGRTGAEQYF.

The chain couples TRBV30 to TRBJ2-1, with 7 bases aligning to TRBD1. Per germline, CDR1 GTSNPN and CDR2 SVGIG (reference sequence). This CDR3 is built from 14 residues. The junction had 4 bases not matched to a gene; V was cut back by 3 bases and J by 2 bases. CDR3 in DNA: TGTGCCTGGAGCCACAGGGGTACCTACAATGAGCAGTTCTTC. Its translation is CAWSHRGTYNEQFF.

This clonotype was detected many times. The chain joins TRBV7-3 to TRBJ2-3, with D possibly TRBD2 on 6 matching bases. The CDR3 sequence is 15 residues long. V was trimmed by 5 bases and J by 0 bases, leaving 12 bases between them. CDR1 SGHTA and CDR2 FQGTGA come from the germline V gene. CDR3 amino acids: CASSPLATSTDTQYF. CDR3 DNA: TGTGCCAGCAGCCCTCTAGCGACCAGCACAGATACGCAGTATTTT.

This clonotype was detected many times. The V call is TRBV12-3 or TRBV12-4, the J call TRBJ1-4; D remains ambiguous. Trimming pared 1 base from V and 4 bases from J, leaving 10 bases between. The CDR3 has 15 residues. The CDR3 region is CASSLGGHNNEKLFF. As DNA, the CDR3 is TGTGCCAGCAGTTTAGGTGGGCACAATAATGAAAAACTGTTTTTT.

In its sample, this clonotype was seen many times. The chain carries TRBV28 and TRBJ2-1, with TRBD1 matching over 8 bases. The V segment lost 5 bases and the J segment 2 bases; nucleotides outside the gene matches: 8. The CDR3 loop spans 16 amino acids. Germline V gene lookup returns CDR1 MDHEN and CDR2 SYDVKM. The CDR3 spells CASSPLTGEAYNEQFF. For the CDR3, the DNA is TGTGCCAGCAGTCCTCTGACAGGGGAGGCCTACAATGAGCAGTTCTTC.

This clonotype was recorded a few times. J is TRBJ2-3 and V is TRBV5-4; 12 bases are a match to TRBD2. Germline CDR1 reads SGHNT; CDR2 reads YYREEE (reference sequence). CDR3 length: 16 amino acids. Unmatched junction bases numbered 6, after V lost 0 bases and J lost 7 bases. CDR3 in DNA: TGTGCCAGCAGCTTGGCCTCTAGCGGGGGGGCGTATACGCAGTATTTT. This codes for CASSLASSGGAYTQYF.

The chain couples TRBV19 to TRBJ1-5; possible D gene TRBD1, 5 bases. Looked up from germline, CDR1 is LNHDA and CDR2 is SQIVND (reference sequence). V shed 3 bases and J shed 6 bases, with 15 bases lying between them. The CDR3 covers 15 residues. DNA of the CDR3: TGTGCCAGTAGTATTGAGGGGTTGAGGGCTCAGCCCCAGCATTTT. Encoded protein: CASSIEGLRAQPQHF.

J is TRBJ1-6 and V is TRBV6-1; unclear D gene. Germline V gene lookup returns CDR1 MNHNS and CDR2 SASEGT. Trimming left V 6 bases short and J 9 bases short, with 15 bases between. The CDR3 contains 14 residues. The CDR3 loop reads CASRREGVGSPLHF. The CDR3 nucleotides are TGTGCCAGCAGGAGGGAGGGCGTAGGTTCACCCCTCCACTTT.

This clonotype was counted many times. The rearrangement joins TRBV2 to TRBJ2-2; D not resolved. Trimming took 2 bases from V and 5 from J, leaving 6 bases between them. This CDR3 spans 13 amino acids. Germline loops: CDR1 SNHLY, CDR2 FYNNEI. In DNA form, the CDR3 reads TGTGCCAGCAGTGAACTCGGGACCGGGGAGCTGTTTTTT. Encoded protein: CASSELGTGELFF.

The table lists this clonotype with many counts. V and J are TRBV10-3 and TRBJ2-7; 12 positions match TRBD2. CDR1 and CDR2 from the germline V gene are ENHRY and SYGVKD. Losses at the gene ends were 5 bases for V and 3 bases for J; bases not matched to a gene: 2. CDR3 length: 14 residues. CDR3 coding DNA: TGTGCCATCAGTCTGACTAGCGGGAGCTACGAGCAGTACTTC. This codes for CAISLTSGSYEQYF.